The rows below give T cell receptor beta chains drawn from one sample of a study of blood T cells in healthy people across ages. Each CDR3 protein is one row after TCRdb ran MiXCR on the 5' RACE reads. The data contain fewer than 1,200,000 distinct CDR3 sequences, around 27% of them singletons. These data are also associated with another study on T cells of mothers and their children.

The specimen sequenced was blood. All receptors derive from a girl between 2 and 10 years old in good health. Both conserved end residues are part of each CDR3. The D gene is left open where the match is weak. Size is omitted from some rows. Given values are once, few, many or a class for expanded clones.

size | J | V | D | CDR3 | DNA
few | TRBJ2-5 | TRBV12-3/TRBV12-4 | . | CASTHVQGGQETQYF | TGTGCCAGCACCCATGTACAGGGAGGGCAAGAGACCCAGTACTTC
. | TRBJ2-7 | TRBV20-1 | . | CSARVGGGNEQYF | TGCAGTGCTAGAGTAGGGGGAGGGAACGAGCAGTACTTC
. | TRBJ1-4 | TRBV11-2 | . | CASSSVRGREDEKLFF | TGTGCCAGCAGCTCCGTCCGGGGCAGGGAGGATGAAAAACTGTTTTTT
. | TRBJ1-5 | TRBV6-2/TRBV6-3 | . | CASKGRLDNQPQHF | TGTGCCAGCAAGGGTAGGTTGGACAATCAGCCCCAGCATTTT
. | TRBJ2-1 | TRBV5-1 | . | CASSPDYARSNEQFF | TGCGCCAGCAGCCCTGACTACGCCAGATCGAATGAGCAGTTCTTC
few | TRBJ2-3 | TRBV28 | . | CASSPFAGTDTQYF | TGTGCCAGCAGTCCCTTTGCGGGAACAGATACGCAGTATTTT
. | TRBJ2-3 | TRBV7-6 | . | CASSLDPPGSDPISSTDTQYF | TGTGCCAGCAGCTTAGATCCACCGGGCTCCGATCCTATCTCTAGCACAGATACGCAGTATTTT
few | TRBJ2-6 | TRBV6-2/TRBV6-3 | . | CASRFGYGANVLTF | TGTGCCAGCCGTTTTGGGTATGGGGCCAACGTCCTGACTTTC
. | TRBJ1-2 | TRBV13 | . | CASSRAQGPSDGYTF | TGTGCCAGCAGCCGCGCGCAGGGGCCGAGTGATGGCTACACCTTC
. | TRBJ2-1 | TRBV29-1 | TRBD2 | CSVEFPGLAAINEQFF | TGCAGCGTTGAATTTCCGGGACTAGCGGCTATCAATGAGCAGTTCTTC
. | TRBJ2-5 | TRBV6-1 | TRBD1 | CASRRGLIKETQYF | TGTGCCAGCAGGAGGGGGCTGATTAAAGAGACCCAGTACTTC
. | TRBJ2-7 | TRBV25-1 | . | CASSEYFRSDSQSNVEQYF | TGTGCCAGCAGTGAATATTTTAGGAGTGACAGCCAGTCAAACGTCGAGCAGTACTTC
many | TRBJ2-3 | TRBV12-3/TRBV12-4 | TRBD1 | CASSLGQGADTQYF | TGTGCCAGCAGTTTGGGACAGGGGGCCGATACGCAGTATTTT
few | TRBJ2-1 | TRBV20-1 | . | CSAREGNRGEQFF | TGCAGTGCTAGAGAGGGGAACCGCGGTGAGCAGTTCTTC
. | TRBJ2-2 | TRBV29-1 | . | CSAIQSTGELFF | TGCAGCGCTATACAGAGCACCGGGGAGCTGTTTTTT
. | TRBJ2-5 | TRBV28 | . | CASSYAAIETQYF | TGTGCCAGCAGTTATGCGGCTATTGAGACCCAGTACTTC
. | TRBJ2-1 | TRBV14 | . | CASSLGHQLKYEQFF | TGTGCCAGCAGCCTTGGACATCAACTCAAATATGAGCAGTTCTTC
. | TRBJ2-3 | TRBV2 | . | CATLGTDTQYF | TGTGCCACACTAGGCACAGATACGCAGTATTTT
few | TRBJ1-4 | TRBV7-9 | . | CASSSQGEANEKLFF | TGTGCCAGCAGCTCTCAGGGTGAGGCTAATGAAAAACTGTTTTTT
few | TRBJ1-4 | TRBV6-1 | . | CASSVRDIGEKLFF | TGTGCCAGCAGTGTCCGGGACATCGGGGAAAAACTGTTTTTT
. | TRBJ2-5 | TRBV20-1 | . | CSARPDWETQYF | TGCAGTGCTAGACCGGACTGGGAGACCCAGTACTTC
. | TRBJ2-3 | TRBV27 | TRBD2 | CASSWSSGESDTQYF | TGTGCCAGCAGTTGGTCTAGCGGGGAGTCAGATACGCAGTATTTT
. | TRBJ2-3 | TRBV20-1 | . | CSARERGTDMQYF | TGCAGTGCTAGGGAACGGGGGACAGATATGCAGTATTTT
. | TRBJ2-7 | TRBV28 | TRBD2 | CASFGTSGSYEQYF | TGTGCCAGCTTTGGGACTAGCGGGTCCTACGAGCAGTACTTC
. | TRBJ2-7 | TRBV20-1 | TRBD1 | CSARPYRTGKVDEQYF | TGCAGTGCTAGGCCATACAGGACAGGGAAAGTCGACGAGCAGTACTTC
once | TRBJ2-7 | TRBV4-3 | . | CASSQDFAYEQYF | TGCGCCAGCAGCCAAGATTTCGCCTACGAGCAGTACTTC
few | TRBJ2-1 | TRBV15 | . | CATSRTSDEQFF | TGTGCCACCAGCAGGACCAGCGATGAGCAGTTCTTC
. | TRBJ2-7 | TRBV11-3 | . | CASSTREGEYEQYF | TGTGCCAGCAGCACTCGAGAGGGGGAGTACGAGCAGTACTTC
few | TRBJ2-5 | TRBV29-1 | . | CSVDHLWEETQYF | TGCAGCGTTGATCACCTGTGGGAGGAGACCCAGTACTTC
. | TRBJ2-1 | TRBV27 | . | CASSLRGDHYNEQFF | TGTGCCAGCAGTTTAAGGGGGGACCACTACAATGAGCAGTTCTTC
. | TRBJ1-1 | TRBV2 | . | CASNAPGMNTEAFF | TGTGCCAGCAACGCCCCAGGGATGAACACTGAAGCTTTCTTT
few | TRBJ1-2 | TRBV7-2 | . | CASSLGVSNSYGYTF | TGTGCCAGCAGCTTAGGGGTCAGCAACTCCTATGGCTACACCTTC
few | TRBJ2-1 | TRBV12-3/TRBV12-4 | . | CASSSEVAAYNEQFF | TGTGCCAGCAGCTCCGAGGTAGCGGCCTACAATGAGCAGTTCTTC
. | TRBJ2-1 | TRBV28 | TRBD1 | CASSWDRSSHNEQFF | TGTGCCAGCAGTTGGGACAGGAGCTCCCACAATGAGCAGTTCTTC
. | TRBJ2-1 | TRBV7-2 | . | CASSLVIANEQFF | TGTGCCAGCAGCTTAGTTATCGCCAATGAGCAGTTCTTC
few | TRBJ2-5 | TRBV28 | . | CASSGNLVFGETQYF | TGTGCCAGCAGTGGGAACCTAGTTTTCGGCGAGACCCAGTACTTC
. | TRBJ2-2 | TRBV3-1 | . | CASSLGTFTGELFF | TGTGCCAGCAGCCTGGGGACTTTTACCGGGGAGCTGTTTTTT
. | TRBJ2-4 | TRBV4-1 | TRBD1 | CASSPIGTGGSVQYF | TGCGCCAGCAGCCCTATCGGGACAGGGGGCTCGGTCCAGTACTTC
few | TRBJ2-3 | TRBV7-2 | TRBD1 | CASSPGPDREGDTQYF | TGTGCCAGCAGCCCAGGACCGGACAGGGAAGGGGATACGCAGTATTTT
few | TRBJ2-7 | TRBV6-2/TRBV6-3 | . | CASSYVDEQYF | TGTGCCAGCAGTTACGTGGACGAGCAGTACTTC
few | TRBJ2-1 | TRBV4-1 | . | CASSYRPGEQFF | TGCGCCAGCAGCTATAGGCCAGGGGAGCAGTTCTTC
. | TRBJ2-6 | TRBV12-3/TRBV12-4 | . | CASSFVGGRGANVLTF | TGTGCCAGCAGTTTCGTCGGGGGCCGTGGGGCCAACGTCCTGACTTTC
few | TRBJ1-5 | TRBV20-1 | TRBD1 | CSAPGQSNQPQHF | TGCAGTGCTCCGGGACAGAGCAATCAGCCCCAGCATTTT
. | TRBJ2-5 | TRBV7-2 | . | CASSSYAGPQETQYF | TGTGCCAGCAGCTCCTATGCGGGGCCGCAAGAGACCCAGTACTTC
. | TRBJ1-2 | TRBV12-3/TRBV12-4 | . | CASSFSGEPSYGYTF | TGTGCCAGCAGTTTCAGCGGAGAACCCTCCTATGGCTACACCTTC
. | TRBJ2-2 | TRBV12-3/TRBV12-4 | . | CASRGPQELNTGELFF | TGTGCCAGCAGGGGACCACAAGAACTTAACACCGGGGAGCTGTTTTTT
. | TRBJ1-3 | TRBV7-2 | . | CASSPSWQGGGNTIYF | TGTGCCAGCAGCCCGAGCTGGCAGGGAGGCGGAAACACCATATATTTT
many | TRBJ2-7 | TRBV4-2 | . | CASSPIRNSYEQYF | TGTGCCAGCAGCCCCATCAGGAATTCCTACGAGCAGTACTTC
once | TRBJ1-1 | TRBV7-8 | . | CASSPPRYQGRNTEAFF | TGTGCCAGCAGCCCACCCCGGTACCAGGGGAGGAACACTGAAGCTTTCTTT
. | TRBJ1-3 | TRBV6-6 | . | CASTAGLLRNTIYF | TGTGCCAGCACTGCAGGACTTTTACGAAACACCATATATTTT
few | TRBJ1-2 | TRBV12-3/TRBV12-4 | . | CASSEWGASTYGYTF | TGTGCCAGCAGCGAGTGGGGCGCAAGTACCTATGGCTACACCTTC
. | TRBJ2-1 | TRBV29-1 | TRBD2 | CSVVRREAYEQFF | TGCAGCGTTGTTCGGCGGGAGGCTTATGAGCAGTTCTTC
few | TRBJ1-1 | TRBV5-1 | . | CASSLWAGAEAFF | TGCGCCAGCAGCTTGTGGGCAGGCGCTGAAGCTTTCTTT
few | TRBJ1-6 | TRBV9 | . | CASSVEGGGGVLHF | TGTGCCAGCAGCGTAGAAGGGGGAGGTGGGGTCCTCCACTTT